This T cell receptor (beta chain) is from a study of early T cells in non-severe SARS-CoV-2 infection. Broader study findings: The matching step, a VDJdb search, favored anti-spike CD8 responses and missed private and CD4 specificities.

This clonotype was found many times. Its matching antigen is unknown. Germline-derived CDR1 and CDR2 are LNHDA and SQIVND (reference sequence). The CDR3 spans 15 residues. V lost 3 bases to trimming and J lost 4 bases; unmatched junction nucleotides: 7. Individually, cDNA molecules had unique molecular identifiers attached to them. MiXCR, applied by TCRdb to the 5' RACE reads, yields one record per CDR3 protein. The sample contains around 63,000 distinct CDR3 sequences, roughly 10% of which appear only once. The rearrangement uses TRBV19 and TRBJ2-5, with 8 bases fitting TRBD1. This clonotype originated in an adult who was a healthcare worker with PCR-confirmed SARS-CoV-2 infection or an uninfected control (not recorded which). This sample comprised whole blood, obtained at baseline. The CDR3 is CASSILARGRETQYF. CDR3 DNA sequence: TGTGCCAGTAGTATCCTGGCCAGGGGGCGAGAGACCCAGTACTTC.